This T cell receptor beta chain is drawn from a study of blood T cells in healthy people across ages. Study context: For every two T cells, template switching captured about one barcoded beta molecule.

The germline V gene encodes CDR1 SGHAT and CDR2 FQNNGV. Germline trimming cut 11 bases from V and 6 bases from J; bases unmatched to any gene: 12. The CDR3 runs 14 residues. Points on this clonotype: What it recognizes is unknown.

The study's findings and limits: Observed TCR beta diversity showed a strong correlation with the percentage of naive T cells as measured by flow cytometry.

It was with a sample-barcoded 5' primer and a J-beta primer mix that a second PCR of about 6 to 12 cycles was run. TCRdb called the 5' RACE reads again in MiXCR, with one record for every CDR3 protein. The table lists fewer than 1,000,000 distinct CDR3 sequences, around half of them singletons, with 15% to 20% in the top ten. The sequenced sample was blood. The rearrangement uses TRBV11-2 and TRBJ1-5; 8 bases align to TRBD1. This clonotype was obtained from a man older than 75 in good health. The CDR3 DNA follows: TGTGCCTCAACCTCAGGGGGCCTTGGTCAGCCCCAGCATTTT. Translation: CASTSGGLGQPQHF.